This TCR beta chain was identified in a study of T cell responses to AZD1222 COVID-19 vaccine. Findings of the study overall: Repertoire collection took place solely once the T cell response had peaked. Donors in the cohort were predominantly white British and more often female, and clonal diversity was possibly underestimated. Spike-specific TCR breadth rose after two AZD1222 doses, and depth rose as well.

The V and J ends lost 5 bases and 1 base respectively, with 19 bases between them. The CDR3 has 17 residues. Germline V gene lookup returns CDR1 LGHDT and CDR2 YNNKEL (reference sequence). As to this clone: Its target is not known.

It was second doses at about 4 or about 12 weeks that were pooled. TCRdb's table, derived via immunoSEQ multiplex PCR, lists solely in-frame clones and lacks some. The sample gives under 150,000 clones, roughly 92% of which show up once; about 1.1% is in the top ten. The clonotype comes from an adult who received the AZD1222 COVID-19 vaccine. This sample comprised peripheral blood, obtained 28 days after the second AZD1222 dose. This sequence joins TRBV3-1 (or the pseudogene TRBV3-2) and TRBJ2-3; D possibly uses TRBD1 or TRBD2 (6 bases each). CDR3 residues: CASSAEPGAHGTDTQYF. The CDR3 region has the DNA TGTGCCAGCAGCGCTGAGCCGGGGGCCCATGGCACAGATACGCAGTATTTT.